This T cell receptor beta chain was observed in a study of blood T cells in healthy people across ages. This clonotype occurred a few times. It may be a read error: a sequence one base away is much more abundant. Then a second PCR, running roughly 7 to 11 cycles, was carried out with a sample-barcoded 5' primer and a J-beta primer mix. TCRdb used MiXCR to reprocess the 5' RACE reads, holding one entry per CDR3 protein. Among about 1.6 million distinct CDR3 sequences listed, about 35% were seen once. The CDR3 is 14 residues long. V shed 4 bases and J 6 bases; nucleotides not matched to a gene: 6. The sequencing input was blood. The chain carries TRBV12-3 or TRBV12-4 and TRBJ1-1; 9 nucleotides line up with TRBD1. The TCR originated in a woman between 25 and 40 years old in good health. CDR3 bases: TGTGCCAGCAGTTCCCGACAGGGGGGCGCTGAAGCTTTCTTT. As protein: CASSSRQGGAEAFF.